The clone carrying this T cell receptor (beta chain) has a count of ten or more. The data stem from a study of T cells in Graves' hyperthyroidism and ophthalmopathy. Template material for amplifying TCR beta CDR3 regions consisted of RNA transcripts. First-round RT-PCR with HTBI primers amplified the TCR CDR3 region. TCRdb re-called the multiplex PCR reads with MiXCR, one entry per CDR3 protein. The data contain some 370,000 distinct CDR3 sequences, about 14% of them singletons. The CDR3 contains 17 residues. Looked up from germline, CDR1 is DFQATT and CDR2 is SNEGSKA (reference sequence). The V segment lost 2 bases and the J segment 0 bases; nucleotides outside the gene matches: 9.

This clonotype originated in a man over 45 with Graves' ophthalmopathy. The sample comprised blood. V is TRBV20-1 and J is TRBJ2-1, with 8 positions matching TRBD2. The CDR3 DNA follows: TGCAGTGCTAGATATCCTAGCGGGTGGAGCTCCTACAATGAGCAGTTCTTC. Protein product: CSARYPSGWSSYNEQFF.